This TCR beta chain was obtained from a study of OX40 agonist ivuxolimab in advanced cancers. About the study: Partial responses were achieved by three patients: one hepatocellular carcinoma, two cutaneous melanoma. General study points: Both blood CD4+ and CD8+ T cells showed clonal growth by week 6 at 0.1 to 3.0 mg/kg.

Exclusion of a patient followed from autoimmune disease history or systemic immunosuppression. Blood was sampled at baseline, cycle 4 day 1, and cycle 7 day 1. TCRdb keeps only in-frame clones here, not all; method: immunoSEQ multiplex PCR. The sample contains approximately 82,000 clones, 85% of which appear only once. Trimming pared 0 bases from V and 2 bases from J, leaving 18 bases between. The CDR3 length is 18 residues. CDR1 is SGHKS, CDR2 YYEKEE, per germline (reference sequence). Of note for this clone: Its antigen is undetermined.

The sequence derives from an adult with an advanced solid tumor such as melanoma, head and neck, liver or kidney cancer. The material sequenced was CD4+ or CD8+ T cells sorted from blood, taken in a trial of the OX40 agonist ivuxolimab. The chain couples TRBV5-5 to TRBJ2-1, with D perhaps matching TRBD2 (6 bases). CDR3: CASSLVSRGGVAYNEQFF. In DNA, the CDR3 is TGTGCCAGCAGCTTGGTCTCTCGGGGCGGGGTGGCCTACAATGAGCAGTTCTTC. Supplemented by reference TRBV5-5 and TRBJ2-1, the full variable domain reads DAGVTQSPTHLIKTRGQQVTLRCSPISGHKSVSWYQQVLGQGPQFIFQYYEKEERGRGNFPDRFSARQFPNYSSELNVNALLLGDSALYLCASSLVSRGGVAYNEQFFGPGTRLTVL.